One sample yielded the 19 T cell receptor beta chains listed below, sequenced in a study of T cell responses to AZD1222 COVID-19 vaccine. Sequenced by immunoSEQ multiplex PCR; TCRdb stores in-frame clones only, minus some. The data hold around 110,000 clones, with 70% to 90% observed a single time. This specimen consisted of peripheral blood, obtained on day 0 of AZD1222 vaccination. The receptors were sampled from an adult in good health.

The J gene is TRBJ1-4, the V gene TRBV14, with no clear D. The CDR3 extends over 13 amino acids. V was clipped by 0 bases and J by 15 bases, with 14 bases between them. Germline CDR1 SGHDN, CDR2 FVKESK. The CDR3: CASSQDPAYMLFF. Written as DNA, the CDR3 is TGTGCCAGCAGCCAAGATCCGGCGTATATGTTGTTTTTT.

This clone was picked up a small number of times. The chain links TRBV6-2 or TRBV6-3 to TRBJ1-2, with TRBD1 as a possible D gene (6 bases). Trimming took off 7 bases at V and 1 base at J, with 22 bases between the two ends. CDR3 length: 17 residues. Germline-derived CDR1 and CDR2 are MNHEY and SVGEGT. CDR3 nucleotides: TGTGCCAGCACCCCATCCCCCCTCGACAGGTTTAACTATGGCTACACCTTC. This sequence encodes CASTPSPLDRFNYGYTF.

The chain carries TRBV7-2 and TRBJ1-2; the match to TRBD1 covers 9 bases. The germline gives CDR1 SGHTA, CDR2 FQGNSA. CDR3 length: 14 residues. Trimming took 2 bases from V and 5 from J; bases not matched to a gene: 3. As DNA, the CDR3 is TGTGCCAGCAGCTTAACAGGGGGCTGGTATGGCTACACCTTC. Protein product: CASSLTGGWYGYTF.

The chain has TRBV7-2 and TRBJ1-3, with TRBD1 as a possible D gene (6 bases). The germline gives CDR1 SGHTA, CDR2 FQGNSA. CDR3 length equals 14 residues. The germline V and J ends were trimmed by 6 bases and 4 bases, with 13 bases remaining between them. The CDR3 loop is CASSQYGQGNTIYF. The CDR3 DNA reads TGTGCCAGCAGTCAATACGGACAGGGAAACACCATATATTTT.

The chain links TRBV28 to TRBJ2-3; D is unresolved. Germline V gives CDR1 MDHEN, CDR2 SYDVKM. Between the trimmed V and J ends, which lost 5 bases and 2 bases, there was a span of 8 bases. The CDR3 extends over 13 amino acids. CDR3 sequence: CASSLKVTDTQYF. The CDR3 DNA reads as TGTGCCAGCAGTCTTAAAGTCACAGATACGCAGTATTTT.

The V call is TRBV7-3, the J call TRBJ1-1; weak D call: TRBD1 (6 bases). Germline lookup yields CDR1 SGHTA and CDR2 FQGTGA. Trimming stripped 2 bases from V and 0 bases from J, with 13 bases between. The CDR3 covers 16 residues. CDR3 sequence reads: CASSLSGGPMNTEAFF. DNA for the CDR3: TGTGCCAGCAGCTTATCCGGGGGGCCCATGAACACTGAAGCTTTCTTT.

The chain recombines TRBV18 with TRBJ1-1; D is unclear. Germline V lookup: CDR1 KGHSH, CDR2 LQKENI. Trimming took 3 bases from V and 3 from J, leaving 11 bases between them. CDR3 length: 14 residues. The CDR3 here is CASSPLPRDTEAFF. The DNA for the CDR3 is TGTGCCAGCTCACCCCTCCCGAGGGACACTGAAGCTTTCTTT.

J is TRBJ1-1 and V is TRBV7-2; TRBD1 matches 8 bases. The germline gives CDR1 SGHTA, CDR2 FQGNSA. Trimming took 4 bases from V and 2 from J; bases not matched to a gene: 6. This CDR3 comprises 15 residues. The CDR3 loop reads CASSSRGRVNTEAFF. The CDR3 bases are TGTGCCAGCAGCTCCAGGGGGCGCGTTAACACTGAAGCTTTCTTT.

This clone appeared once. This rearrangement joins TRBV7-6 to TRBJ1-4; 10 bases are shared with TRBD1. Germline CDR1 and CDR2: SGHVS and FNYEAQ. V trimming: 4 bases; J trimming: 0 bases; junction bases outside the gene matches: 8. The CDR3 is 18 residues long. The CDR3 spells CASSSAGQGFSTNEKLFF. In DNA, the CDR3 is TGTGCCAGCAGCTCCGCGGGACAGGGGTTTTCAACTAATGAAAAACTGTTTTTT.

The chain uses TRBV25-1 and TRBJ2-1, with 7 bases lining up with TRBD2. The germline CDR1 and CDR2 sequences are MGHDK and SYGVNS. Trimming cost V 2 bases and J 8 bases; bases outside gene matches: 9. The CDR3 contains 15 residues. CDR3 nucleotide sequence: TGTGCCAGCAGTGAAGTGACTAGCCCGAGCGATGAGCAGTTCTTC. Its protein is CASSEVTSPSDEQFF.

J is TRBJ2-7 and V is TRBV14; perhaps TRBD1 as D (5 bases). V was trimmed by 3 bases and J by 6 bases, leaving 12 bases between them. Germline V lookup: CDR1 SGHDN, CDR2 FVKESK. There are 13 residues in the CDR3. CDR3 amino acids: CASSHDSLREQYF. CDR3 nucleotides: TGTGCCAGCAGCCACGACAGTTTACGCGAGCAGTACTTC.

The chain combines TRBV28 with TRBJ1-6; D unclear. Germline loops: CDR1 MDHEN, CDR2 SYDVKM. V was cut by 2 bases and J by 0 bases, with 2 bases left in between. The CDR3 extends over 14 amino acids. Written as DNA, the CDR3 is TGTGCCAGCAGTTTACTCTCCTATAATTCACCCCTCCACTTT. This sequence encodes CASSLLSYNSPLHF.

The chain couples TRBV29-1 to TRBJ2-1; D is uncertain. V was pared by 3 bases and J by 0 bases, with 12 bases between. Germline V gene data show CDR1 as SQVTM and CDR2 as ANQGSEA. This CDR3 comprises 15 residues. Here the CDR3 DNA reads TGCAGCGTTGAGAGTGGCGGAACCTCCTACAATGAGCAGTTCTTC. It codes for CSVESGGTSYNEQFF.

The chain uses TRBV24-1 and TRBJ2-1, with TRBD1 matching over 7 bases. The CDR3 is made up of 15 amino acids. With V trimmed by 1 base and J by 3 bases, 2 bases remained unmatched. CDR1 is KGHDR and CDR2 is SFDVKD in the germline V gene. CDR3 sequence (DNA): TGTGCCACCAGTGATTTCCGACAGGGCTACAATGAGCAGTTCTTC. Amino acid sequence: CATSDFRQGYNEQFF.

The CDR3 reads CASSPSLAGGPHEQFF. The CDR3, as DNA: TGCGCCAGCAGCCCCTCCTTAGCGGGGGGGCCCCATGAGCAGTTCTTC. J is TRBJ2-1 and V is TRBV4-1; 11 positions agree with TRBD2. Per germline, CDR1 MGHRA and CDR2 YSYEKL. The CDR3 is 16 residues long. Trimming took 4 bases from V and 8 from J; bases not matched to a gene: 10.

The V gene is TRBV10-3, the J gene TRBJ2-2, with 11 bases matching TRBD2. This CDR3 region has 16 residues. Trimming took 2 bases from V and 2 from J; bases not matched to a gene: 1. Germline V lookup: CDR1 ENHRY, CDR2 SYGVKD. The CDR3 is CAISELAGGNTGELFF. The CDR3 region has the DNA TGTGCCATCAGTGAGCTAGCGGGAGGCAACACCGGGGAGCTGTTTTTT.

The V and J genes are TRBV24-1 and TRBJ2-3, with a tentative D call TRBD2 (6 bases). Germline CDR1 KGHDR, CDR2 SFDVKD. V was clipped by 5 bases and J by 0 bases, with 11 bases between them. The CDR3 is made up of 15 amino acids. CDR3 loop: CATSAAGQSTDTQYF. The DNA for the CDR3 is TGTGCCACCAGTGCGGCGGGGCAGAGCACAGATACGCAGTATTTT.

This chain joins TRBV7-2 and TRBJ1-1; D is perhaps TRBD1 (6 bases). The CDR3 is 15 residues long. Germline CDR1 SGHTA, CDR2 FQGNSA. Trimming cost V 4 bases and J 1 base, with 13 bases left between them. CDR3 loop: CASSSVATGNTEAFF. For the CDR3, the DNA is TGTGCCAGCAGCTCCGTAGCGACAGGGAACACTGAAGCTTTCTTT.

This chain joins TRBV28 and TRBJ2-1, with D uncertain. Germline V lookup: CDR1 MDHEN, CDR2 SYDVKM. The CDR3 totals 13 residues. The V gene lost 6 bases and the J gene lost 4 bases, with 10 bases spanning the gap. The CDR3 is CASSDPGYNEQFF. For the CDR3, the DNA is TGTGCCAGCAGCGATCCCGGGTACAATGAGCAGTTCTTC.